This TCR beta chain was documented in a study of blood T cells in healthy people across ages. Turning to the study itself: When template switching was applied, about one barcoded beta molecule was captured per two T cells.

The CDR3 spans 12 residues. Germline-derived CDR1 and CDR2 are MNHEY and SVGAGI. Between the trimmed V and J ends, which lost 8 bases and 5 bases, there was a span of 9 bases. Study findings and constraints: Age advanced and TCR beta diversity per million T cells fell, roughly linearly.

In the case of this clonotype: Antigen unknown.

Combining a sample-barcoded 5' primer with a J-beta primer mix, a second PCR ran for roughly 7 to 12 cycles. TCRdb independently ran MiXCR on the 5' RACE reads; one entry per CDR3 protein. The sample carries fewer than 950,000 distinct CDR3 sequences, about 53% recorded once. Sequenced material: blood. The receptor comes from a man at least 80 years old in good health. The gene calls are TRBV6-5 and TRBJ2-2; D gene ambiguous. CDR3 DNA: TGTGCCAGCCGTCAGTTAACCGGGGAGCTGTTTTTT. It codes for CASRQLTGELFF.